This T cell receptor beta chain appears in the sequencing data of a study of spatial heterogeneity in lung cancer. Overall study: The donors, fewer than 90 patients with untreated early-stage non-small cell lung cancer, provided the samples. Raw reads contained each unique TCR and UMI combination more than ten times on average.

With 0 bases removed from V and 10 bases from J, the gap between germline ends came to 14 bases. This CDR3 region has 14 residues. Germline-derived CDR1 and CDR2 are SGHRS and YFSETQ. Time point described: blood at routine non-recurrence follow-up after resection. Frozen PBMC, nontumor lung or tumor provided whole RNA, which was sequenced unsorted. TCRdb used MiXCR to reprocess the 5' RACE reads, holding one entry per CDR3 protein. The table has 45,000 to 50,000 distinct CDR3 sequences, approximately 12% seen once; the top ten hold approximately 30%. This clonotype was found many times. The genes are TRBV5-1 and TRBJ2-1; TRBD2 is a possible D gene (5 bases). This clonotype originated in a male donor with early-stage non-small cell lung cancer. This specimen was PBMCs, taken at follow-up. This CDR3 reads CASSLAGLEPEQFF. CDR3 in DNA: TGCGCCAGCAGCTTGGCCGGACTGGAGCCCGAGCAGTTCTTC.